This T cell receptor beta chain was sequenced in a study of human T cells and chemical hapten exposure. Study context: Enrolled patients were predominantly female and had alopecia areata, totalis or universalis.

The library tagged each cDNA molecule with unique molecular identifiers. Each CDR3 protein gets one entry after TCRdb re-called the RACE reads with MiXCR. The profile covers 300,000 to 450,000 distinct CDR3 sequences, with 4.8% appearing a single time and under 3% taken by the ten largest. Notes on the study in general: The study found expanded TCRs formed significantly more large CDR3 similarity clusters than controls.

Time point meaning: patch test 1, 2 weeks after DPC sensitization. Treatment described: therapeutic diphenylcyclopropenone sensitization with weekly scalp DPC. This CDR3 has 16 residues. Germline trimming cut 4 bases from V and 3 bases from J; bases unmatched to any gene: 5. Germline assignment: CDR1 SGHTA and CDR2 FQGNSA. This clonotype was found many times. Its matching antigen is unknown. The receptor's source is a woman aged 45-60 years with alopecia areata. Some clones in this sample may be carry-over from other donors' samples. The sequences come from whole blood, collected in connection with sensitization to the hapten diphenylcyclopropenone (DPC). The J gene is TRBJ1-3, the V gene TRBV7-2; 11 bases agree with TRBD1. DNA for the CDR3: TGTGCCAGCAGCTGGGGGACAGGGGGAATTGGAAACACCATATATTTT. It encodes CASSWGTGGIGNTIYF.